Listed below are T cell receptor beta chains from one sample, sequenced in a study of T cells after yellow fever vaccination. MiXCR, run by TCRdb on the 5' RACE reads, gives a single entry per CDR3 protein. The sample lists approximately 300,000 distinct CDR3 sequences; 10% to 15% were seen once. This sample comprised CD4+ T cells sorted from PBMCs, obtained 45 days after the yellow fever booster vaccination. The source of these receptors is a man aged 30 to 39 who received the YFV17D yellow fever vaccine. Each CDR3 is given with its conserved first and last residue. D genes are given only for firm matches. Not all rows give a size; the values are once, few, many and, for expanded clones, a class.

>TRBJ2-7|TRBV6-5|TRBD2|many
CASGTSENYEQYF
TGTGCCAGCGGTACTAGCGAGAACTACGAGCAGTACTTC
>TRBJ2-7|TRBV20-1|TRBD2|few
CSASSGTSGYYEQYF
TGCAGTGCCTCCTCCGGGACTAGCGGATACTACGAGCAGTACTTC
>TRBJ2-2|TRBV7-2|-|-
CASSLVVRGGSGNTGELFF
TGTGCCAGCAGCTTGGTGGTAAGAGGAGGGAGCGGAAACACCGGGGAGCTGTTTTTT
>TRBJ2-1|TRBV5-6|-|-
CASSSGTQNEQFF
TGTGCCAGCAGCTCTGGAACCCAAAATGAGCAGTTCTTC
>TRBJ1-1|TRBV7-8|-|-
CASSLGVVDTEAFF
TGTGCCAGCAGCTTAGGGGTTGTGGACACTGAAGCTTTCTTT
>TRBJ2-7|TRBV20-1|-|-
CSASTRVYEQYF
TGCAGTGCTAGTACCAGGGTCTACGAGCAGTACTTC
>TRBJ2-2|TRBV29-1|-|few
CSVGVRGWAGELFF
TGCAGCGTTGGGGTCCGGGGTTGGGCCGGGGAGCTGTTTTTT
>TRBJ1-2|TRBV27|-|-
CASSSLTGPGGYTF
TGTGCCAGCAGTTCCCTGACAGGCCCCGGAGGCTACACCTTC
>TRBJ2-2|TRBV11-1|TRBD2|-
CASSPERPGLAGGPNGELFF
TGTGCCAGCAGCCCCGAGCGTCCGGGACTAGCGGGAGGGCCGAACGGGGAGCTGTTTTTT
>TRBJ2-7|TRBV7-2|TRBD1|few
CASSLDRGYSYEQYF
TGTGCCAGCAGCCTCGACAGGGGCTACTCCTACGAGCAGTACTTC
>TRBJ2-2|TRBV5-5|TRBD2|-
CASSSSGANTGELFF
TGTGCCAGCAGTTCTAGCGGCGCGAACACCGGGGAGCTGTTTTTT
>TRBJ2-7|TRBV7-8|TRBD2|few
CASSLGLARSYEQYF
TGTGCCAGCAGCTTGGGACTAGCGCGCTCCTACGAGCAGTACTTC
>TRBJ2-7|TRBV29-1|TRBD2|-
CSVEFSGRSYEQYF
TGCAGCGTCGAATTTAGCGGGAGGTCCTACGAGCAGTACTTC
>TRBJ1-1|TRBV20-1|-|-
CSATNGGEAFF
TGCAGTGCTACCAATGGGGGCGAAGCTTTCTTT